These 20 T cell receptor beta chains originate from one sample sequenced in a study of human T cells and chemical hapten exposure. The time point denotes: patch test 2, 6 weeks after DPC sensitization. Treatment in this sample: therapeutic diphenylcyclopropenone sensitization with weekly scalp DPC. TCRdb re-called the RACE reads through MiXCR, storing one row per CDR3 protein. The sample shows just over 350,000 distinct CDR3 sequences, about 6% of them seen only once. The sample consisted of whole blood, taken in connection with sensitization to the hapten diphenylcyclopropenone (DPC). The receptors shown here come from a woman aged 18-29 years with alopecia areata. Some clones in this sample may be carry-over from other donors' samples.

The chain links TRBV5-1 to TRBJ2-7; 10 bases are a match to TRBD1. CDR1 is SGHRS, CDR2 YFSETQ, per germline. Germline trimming cut 4 bases from V and 7 bases from J; bases unmatched to any gene: 8. CDR3 length equals 14 residues. The CDR3 region is CASSTGQGTWEQYF. In DNA, the CDR3 is TGCGCCAGCAGCACGGGACAGGGGACTTGGGAGCAGTACTTC.

As DNA, the CDR3 is TGTGCCAGCAGCTCCGGGACAGACACTGAAGCTTTCTTT. Its protein is CASSSGTDTEAFF. This sequence joins TRBV12-3 or TRBV12-4 and TRBJ1-1; 7 bases map to TRBD1. V trimming: 6 bases; J trimming: 3 bases; junction bases outside the gene matches: 4. CDR3 length equals 13 residues.

This clonotype was detected a few times. V is TRBV6-2 or TRBV6-3 and J is TRBJ1-2; TRBD1 matches 7 bases. Germline lookup yields CDR1 MNHEY and CDR2 SVGEGT. The CDR3 has 15 amino acids. V was pared by 7 bases and J by 8 bases, with 16 bases of the junction left unmatched. The CDR3, as DNA: TGTGCCAGCACCCACGACGACAGGGTCGGGAGAGGCTACACCTTC. This encodes CASTHDDRVGRGYTF.

This clonotype was seen many times. The rearrangement links TRBV6-6 to TRBJ1-1, with D maybe TRBD1 (5 bases). V gave up 4 bases and J gave up 2 bases, with 11 bases separating them. Looked up from germline, CDR1 is MNHNY and CDR2 is SVGAGI (reference sequence). This CDR3 spans 14 amino acids. This CDR3 reads CASSSPRDNTEAFF. For the CDR3, the DNA is TGTGCCAGCAGTTCCCCCAGGGATAACACTGAAGCTTTCTTT.

This clonotype was detected many times. The chain couples TRBV4-3 to TRBJ1-5, with a possible D match to TRBD1 (6 bases). CDR3 length: 15 residues. V was cut by 4 bases and J by 3 bases, with 13 bases left in between. Germline V gene lookup returns CDR1 LGHNA and CDR2 YSLEER. The CDR3 DNA reads TGCGCCAGCAGCCGGTCAAGGGGGAACAATCAGCCCCAGCATTTT. This codes for CASSRSRGNNQPQHF.

This clonotype was observed a few times. V is TRBV21-1 and J is TRBJ1-1; TRBD1 was called by the table and not checked on the DNA. TRBV21-1 is a listed pseudogene. The CDR3 loop spans 14 amino acids. The CDR3 region is CARFQGVREPQAFF. The CDR3 DNA is TGTGCCAGATTCCAAGGGGTTAGAGAACCCCAAGCTTTCTTT.

This clonotype was counted ten times or more. The chain combines TRBV5-1 with TRBJ1-1; no firm D call. The germline V and J ends were trimmed by 3 bases and 7 bases, with 16 bases remaining between them. Germline-derived CDR1 and CDR2 are SGHRS and YFSETQ. The CDR3 has 14 amino acids. CDR3 in DNA: TGCGCCAGCAGCTCCAAACCGGCGGGGAATGAAGCTTTCTTT. Encoded protein: CASSSKPAGNEAFF.

This clonotype was seen many times. The chain recombines TRBV3-1 with TRBJ2-2; TRBD2 matches 11 bases. The CDR3 has 18 amino acids. The germline V gene encodes CDR1 LGHDT and CDR2 YNNKEL (reference sequence). V shed 2 bases, J shed 3 bases, and the junction held 8 bases outside the gene matches. The CDR3 DNA reads TGTGCCAGCAGCCAAAGTCTAGCGGGGGGCCCAGACACCGGGGAGCTGTTTTTT. Protein product: CASSQSLAGGPDTGELFF.

This clonotype was seen ten or more times. The chain recombines TRBV25-1 with TRBJ1-5, with D unresolved. Looked up from germline, CDR1 is MGHDK and CDR2 is SYGVNS. Trimming took off 1 base at V and 5 bases at J, with 9 bases between the two ends. The CDR3 consists of 14 residues. The CDR3 region has the DNA TGTGCCAGCAGTGAATCTGCCTCCTATCAGCCCCAGCATTTT. It is translated as CASSESASYQPQHF.

This clonotype came up a few times. The chain combines TRBV12-3 or TRBV12-4 with TRBJ2-1, with TRBD1 as a possible D gene (6 bases). V lost 7 bases and J lost 7, with 17 bases in between. The length of the CDR3 is 14 residues. The chain's CDR3 is CASTDSGVRNEQFF. The CDR3 nucleotides are TGTGCCAGCACCGATTCAGGGGTTAGGAATGAGCAGTTCTTC.

Only a few counts were recorded for this clonotype. The chain recombines TRBV6-2 or TRBV6-3 with TRBJ2-3, with D unresolved. Germline-derived CDR1 and CDR2 are MNHEY and SVGEGT. V was trimmed by 3 bases and J by 10 bases, leaving 14 bases between them. The CDR3 is 13 residues long. The CDR3 DNA sequence: TGTGCCAGCAGTTATCAAGCCCCCCTTGCGCAGTATTTT. Its translation: CASSYQAPLAQYF.

This clonotype was found a few times. This chain links TRBV18 with TRBJ2-6, with a possible D match to TRBD2 (6 bases). Trimming removed 3 bases at V and 0 bases at J, with 18 bases between. This CDR3 is built from 19 residues. Germline CDR1 and CDR2: KGHSH and LQKENI. The CDR3 bases are TGTGCCAGCTCACCCAGTTCCGGGAGACCCAGCTCTGGGGCCAACGTCCTGACTTTC. It is translated as CASSPSSGRPSSGANVLTF. The whole variable domain, filled in from reference TRBV18 and TRBJ2-6, reads NAGVMQNPRHLVRRRGQEARLRCSPMKGHSHVYWYRQLPEEGLKFMVYLQKENIIDESGMPKERFSAEFPKEGPSILRIQQVVRGDSAAYFCASSPSSGRPSSGANVLTFGAGSRLTVL.

This clonotype occurred many times. V gene TRBV4-1 combines with J gene TRBJ2-1; either TRBD1 or TRBD2 may supply D (6 bases each). Germline V gene data show CDR1 as MGHRA and CDR2 as YSYEKL. Deletions cut 4 bases from V and 5 bases from J, with 15 bases between. This CDR3 is 15 amino acids long. CDR3 bases: TGCGCCAGCAGCCCCCTGGGCCGGGGGCACAATGAGCAGTTCTTC. Its translation is CASSPLGRGHNEQFF.

This clonotype was detected ten times or more. The rearrangement joins TRBV12-3 or TRBV12-4 to TRBJ1-1, with TRBD1 matching over 9 bases. The CDR3 covers 13 residues. V lost 3 bases and J lost 12; bases outside the gene matches: 8. The CDR3, as DNA: TGTGCCAGCAGTTTTCCAGGGGGACAGGGAACTTTCTTT. Translating gives CASSFPGGQGTFF.

The V call is TRBV5-5, the J call TRBJ1-6; 9 bases are shared with TRBD1. The CDR3 spans 16 residues. Germline trimming cut 2 bases from V and 3 bases from J; bases unmatched to any gene: 3. CDR1 SGHKS and CDR2 YYEKEE come from the germline V gene (reference sequence). CDR3 coding DNA: TGTGCCAGCAGCTTAGGACAGGGGATCTATAATTCACCCCTCCACTTT. It yields the protein CASSLGQGIYNSPLHF.

This clonotype has just a few counts. The V gene is TRBV6-1, the J gene TRBJ2-3, with D perhaps matching TRBD2 (7 bases). This CDR3 contains 13 residues. CDR1 MNHNS and CDR2 SASEGT come from the germline V gene. V was trimmed by 8 bases and J by 4 bases, leaving 13 bases between them. CDR3 in amino acids: CASERGGADTQYF. In DNA, the CDR3 is TGTGCCAGCGAGAGGGGGGGCGCAGATACGCAGTATTTT.

The chain has TRBV7-2 and TRBJ2-7; TRBD2 is a possible D gene (6 bases). CDR3 length: 15 residues. CDR1 and CDR2 from the germline V gene are SGHTA and FQGNSA. V was pared by 3 bases and J by 3 bases, with 15 bases between. This chain's CDR3 is CASSLSSALNYEQYF. CDR3 DNA sequence: TGTGCCAGCAGCTTGTCTAGCGCGCTCAACTACGAGCAGTACTTC.

CDR3 nucleotides: TGTGCCAGCAGCGGGGTGGCCTACGAGCAGTACTTC. As protein: CASSGVAYEQYF. V and J are TRBV6-6 and TRBJ2-7, with D maybe TRBD2 (5 bases). This CDR3 comprises 12 residues. Trimming took off 6 bases at V and 2 bases at J, with 8 bases between the two ends. CDR1 is MNHNY, CDR2 SVGAGI, per germline (reference sequence).

The gene calls are TRBV5-6 and TRBJ2-4; no reliable D call. The CDR3 sequence is 14 residues long. CDR1 is SGHDT, CDR2 YYEEEE, per germline. The V end was cut by 0 bases, the J end by 1 base, with 5 bases between. The CDR3 DNA sequence: TGTGCCAGCAGCTTGGCCCCGGCCAAAAACATTCAGTACTTC. Translating gives CASSLAPAKNIQYF.

The sample holds a few counts of this clonotype. The J gene is TRBJ2-5, the V gene TRBV6-2 or TRBV6-3; perhaps TRBD2 as D (5 bases). Germline V gene sequence: CDR1 MNHEY, CDR2 SVGEGT. V was cut by 5 bases and J by 5 bases, with 6 bases left in between. CDR3 length: 11 amino acids. The CDR3 region has the DNA TGTGCCAGCAGTAAGCGGGAGACCCAGTACTTC. Its translation: CASSKRETQYF.